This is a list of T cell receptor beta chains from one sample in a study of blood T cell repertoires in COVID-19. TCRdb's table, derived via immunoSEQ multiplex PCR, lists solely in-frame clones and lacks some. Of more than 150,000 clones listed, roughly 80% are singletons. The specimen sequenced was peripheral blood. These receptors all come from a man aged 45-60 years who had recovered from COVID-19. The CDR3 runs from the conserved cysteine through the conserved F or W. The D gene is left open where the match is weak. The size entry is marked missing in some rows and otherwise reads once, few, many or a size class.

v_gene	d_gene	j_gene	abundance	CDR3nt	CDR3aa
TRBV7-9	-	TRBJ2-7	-	TGTGCCAGCAGCCCAGGGTGGTACGAGCAGTACTTC	CASSPGWYEQYF
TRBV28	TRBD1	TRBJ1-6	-	TGTGCCAGCACACCCCGTCAGGGGGCAGGAACGGGTTCACCCCTCCACTTT	CASTPRQGAGTGSPLHF
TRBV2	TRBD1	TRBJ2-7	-	TGTGCCAGCACGGGACAGGCGTTAACCCCCTACGAGCAGTACTTC	CASTGQALTPYEQYF
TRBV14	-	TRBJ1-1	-	TGTGCCAGCAGCCAAGGACGAGGGCGAGTCACTGAAGCTTTCTTT	CASSQGRGRVTEAFF
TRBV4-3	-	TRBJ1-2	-	TGCGCCAGCAGCCAAGATTACCTGGGAGGTGGGGCTAACTATGGCTACACCTTC	CASSQDYLGGGANYGYTF
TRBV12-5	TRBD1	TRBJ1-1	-	TGTGCTAGTGGTTTCGACAGGGGAGTAGTAGCTTTCTTT	CASGFDRGVVAFF
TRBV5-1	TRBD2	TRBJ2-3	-	TGCGCCAGCAGCCCCGGACTAGCGGGATACGATTTCACAGATACGCAGTATTTT	CASSPGLAGYDFTDTQYF
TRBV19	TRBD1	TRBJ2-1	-	TGTGCCAGTAAGAGCGACAGGGGTCCTTACAATGAGCAGTTCTTC	CASKSDRGPYNEQFF
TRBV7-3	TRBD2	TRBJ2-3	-	TGTGCCAGCAGCTTATTGACTAGCGGGAGTGGGACAGATACGCAGTATTTT	CASSLLTSGSGTDTQYF
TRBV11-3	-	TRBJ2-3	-	TGTGCCAGCAGCAGAGGGCCGATAGATACGCAGTATTTT	CASSRGPIDTQYF
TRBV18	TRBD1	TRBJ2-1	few	TGTGCCAGCTCACTATATGGGACAGACTACAATGAGCAGTTCTTC	CASSLYGTDYNEQFF
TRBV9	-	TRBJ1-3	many	TGTGCCAGCAGCGTAGCGGGGGTAAGGCCGGCCATTTTT	CASSVAGVRPAIF
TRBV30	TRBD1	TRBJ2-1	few	TGTGCCGGCCGGGACAGCTACAATGAGCAGTTCTTC	CAGRDSYNEQFF
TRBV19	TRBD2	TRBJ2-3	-	TGTGCCAGTAGTATTTCGAGCGGGAGGGCCGGGCGTGGCACAGATACGCAGTATTTT	CASSISSGRAGRGTDTQYF
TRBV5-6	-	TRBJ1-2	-	TGTGCCAGCAGCTTGGCAGGGAACTATGGCTACACCTTC	CASSLAGNYGYTF
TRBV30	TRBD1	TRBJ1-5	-	TGTGCCTGGAGTACAGGGGCGGCCCGGAGTCAGCCCCAGCATTTT	CAWSTGAARSQPQHF
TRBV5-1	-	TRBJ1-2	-	TGCGCCAGCTCCCTATCAACAGATATCTATGGCTACACCTTC	CASSLSTDIYGYTF
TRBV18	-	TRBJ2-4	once	TGTGCCAGCTCACCACCCGAGGGTGTCGCCAAAAACATTCAGTACTTC	CASSPPEGVAKNIQYF
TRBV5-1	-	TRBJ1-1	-	TGCGCCAGCAGCTTGGACGGGAATGAAGCTTTCTTT	CASSLDGNEAFF
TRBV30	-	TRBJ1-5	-	TGTGCCTGGAGTCCAGGGGATTGGCAGCCCCAGCATTTT	CAWSPGDWQPQHF
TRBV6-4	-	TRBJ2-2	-	TGTGCCAGCAGTGTTTACAGCTACACCGGGGAGCTGTTTTTT	CASSVYSYTGELFF
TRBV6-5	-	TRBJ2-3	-	TGTGCCAGCAGGGGACTCCGGACGACAGATACGCAGTATTTT	CASRGLRTTDTQYF
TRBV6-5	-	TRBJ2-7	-	TGTGCCAGCAGTTACTCGACAGGACTCTACGAGCAGTACTTC	CASSYSTGLYEQYF
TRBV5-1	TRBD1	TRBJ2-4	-	TGCGCCAGCAGCTTGGGCCGGACAGGGACCAAAAACATTCAGTACTTC	CASSLGRTGTKNIQYF
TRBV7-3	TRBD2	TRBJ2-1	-	TGCGCCAGCAGCCCTGACACGGCCGTTTTGGGGGACGGGAGCGGGATGTTCTTC	CASSPDTAVLGDGSGMFF
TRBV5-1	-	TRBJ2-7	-	TGCGCCAGCAGCCTGCAAGGGGCATACGAGCAGTACTTC	CASSLQGAYEQYF
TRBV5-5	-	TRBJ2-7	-	TGTGCCAGCAGCTTGTTGTCAGGGGTGGACGAGCAGTACTTC	CASSLLSGVDEQYF
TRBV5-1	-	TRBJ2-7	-	TGCGCCAGCAGCTTTTCGACAGGTGGTCTGTACGAGCAGTACTTC	CASSFSTGGLYEQYF
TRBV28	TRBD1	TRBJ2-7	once	TGTGCCAGCAGTTTCCCCCAGACAGGGGCCGAGCAGTACTTC	CASSFPQTGAEQYF
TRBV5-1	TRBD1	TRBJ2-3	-	TGCGCCAGCAGATCTACAGGGGGAAGCACAGATACGCAGTATTTT	CASRSTGGSTDTQYF
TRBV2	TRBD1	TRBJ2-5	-	TGTGCCAGCAGGGGGACAGGGCAAGAGACCCAGTACTTC	CASRGTGQETQYF
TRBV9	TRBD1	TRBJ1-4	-	TGTGCCAGCAGCGTAGGAATGGCAGGGGGTTTGGAAAAACTGTTTTTT	CASSVGMAGGLEKLFF
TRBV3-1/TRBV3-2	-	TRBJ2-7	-	TGTGCCAGCAGCCAAGACCGACTCGGTGGCGGGCGCTCCTACGAGCAGTACTTC	CASSQDRLGGGRSYEQYF
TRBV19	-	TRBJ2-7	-	TGTGCCAGTAGTATAGACCCCAGGGGGGCGTCCGAGCAGTACTTC	CASSIDPRGASEQYF
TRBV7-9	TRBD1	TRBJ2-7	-	TGTGCCAGCAGCTTATTGACAGGGGCCACCCTGGAGCAGTACTTC	CASSLLTGATLEQYF
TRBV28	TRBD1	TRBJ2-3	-	TGTGCCAGCTCTTCGGGACAGGGGATCGCGGGAGCCACAGATACGCAGTATTTT	CASSSGQGIAGATDTQYF
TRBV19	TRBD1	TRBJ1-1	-	TGTGCCAGTCGGGACAGGGGGCTGAACACTGAAGCTTTCTTT	CASRDRGLNTEAFF
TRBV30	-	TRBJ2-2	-	TGTGCCTGGAGCAACCCATGGAGGGGAAACACCGGGGAGCTGTTTTTT	CAWSNPWRGNTGELFF
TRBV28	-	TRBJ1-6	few	TGTGCCAGCGCGAGTAATTCACCCCTCCACTTT	CASASNSPLHF
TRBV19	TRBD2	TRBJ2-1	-	TGTGCCAGTAGTATAGATCACCCAGGACTAGCGGGACCTCTCCACAATGAGCAGTTCTTC	CASSIDHPGLAGPLHNEQFF
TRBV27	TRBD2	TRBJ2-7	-	TGTGCCAGCAGTTGGAGCGGGAGACTCCTCTACGAGCAGTACTTC	CASSWSGRLLYEQYF
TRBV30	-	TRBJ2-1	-	TGTGCCTATAGCGGTAGAGGCTACAATGAGCAGTTCTTC	CAYSGRGYNEQFF
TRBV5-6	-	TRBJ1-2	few	TGTGCCAGCAGCCCAGCGGGAACTTTTTATGGCTACACCTTC	CASSPAGTFYGYTF
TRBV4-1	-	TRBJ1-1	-	TGCGCCAGCAGCCATTCCGCCGGTTCTCGGACTGAAGCTTTCTTT	CASSHSAGSRTEAFF
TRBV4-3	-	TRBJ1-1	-	TGCGCCAGCAGCGGGGAGTGGAGTCCCAACACTGAAGCTTTCTTT	CASSGEWSPNTEAFF
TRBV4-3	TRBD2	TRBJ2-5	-	TGCGCCAGCAGCCAAGTCGCAGCGGGAGGATCTGGTACGGAGACCCAGTACTTC	CASSQVAAGGSGTETQYF
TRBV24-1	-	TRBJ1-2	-	TGTGCCACCAGCGATGACACGGCCAGGGGTCGTGGCTACACCTTC	CATSDDTARGRGYTF
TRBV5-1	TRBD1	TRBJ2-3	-	TGCGCCAGCAGCTTCCGGACAGGCTCCACAGATACGCAGTATTTT	CASSFRTGSTDTQYF
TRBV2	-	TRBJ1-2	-	TGTGCCAGCAGTGCTGTCAGACTCTATGGCTACACCTTC	CASSAVRLYGYTF
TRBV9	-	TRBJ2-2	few	TGTGCCAGCAGTCGTGGACTGGTTAACACCGGGGAGCTGTTTTTT	CASSRGLVNTGELFF
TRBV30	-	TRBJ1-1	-	TGTGCCTGGACCGAACAGATGACAGTGAACACTGAAGCTTTCTTT	CAWTEQMTVNTEAFF
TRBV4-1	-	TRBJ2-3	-	TGCGCCAGCAGCCAAGGGTGGCGGGACGGAGATACGCAGTATTTT	CASSQGWRDGDTQYF
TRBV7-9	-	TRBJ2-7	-	TGTGCCAGCAGCCGACAGTACGAGCAGTACTTC	CASSRQYEQYF
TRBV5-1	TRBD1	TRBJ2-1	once	TGCGCCAGCAGCTTAACCACAGGGGATAATGAGCAGTTCTTC	CASSLTTGDNEQFF
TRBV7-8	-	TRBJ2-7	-	TGTGCCAGCAGCCGGATATCAGGGATTGAGCAGTACTTC	CASSRISGIEQYF